These T cell receptor beta chains were read from a single sample in a study of T cell responses to AZD1222 COVID-19 vaccine. The protocol was immunoSEQ multiplex PCR, while the TCRdb copy is restricted to in-frame clones and leaves out a portion. The sample shows about 120,000 clones, approximately 83% of them seen only once. This specimen was peripheral blood, taken on day 0 of AZD1222 vaccination. The receptor set was obtained from an adult in good health. CDR3s include the opening cysteine and the closing phenylalanine or tryptophan. The D gene is left open where the match is weak. Clone sizes are given selectively: once, few, many, or a class where the clone is expanded.

15 | TRBJ1-1 | - | TRBV13 | - | TGTGCCAGCAGCGTCTCTAGAGAGGGCGATCCTGAAGCTTTCTTT | CASSVSREGDPEAFF
13 | TRBJ2-7 | - | TRBV2 | - | TGTGCCAGCAGTTTACAGGGTACCTACGAGCAGTACTTC | CASSLQGTYEQYF
14 | TRBJ1-4 | - | TRBV7-9 | once | TGTGCCAGCAGCTTACGGGGGGCGTTGGAAAAACTGTTTTTT | CASSLRGALEKLFF
13 | TRBJ1-2 | TRBD1 | TRBV6-2/TRBV6-3 | - | TGTGCCAGCAGTTATCGGACAGGCTATGGCTACACCTTC | CASSYRTGYGYTF
16 | TRBJ1-1 | - | TRBV21-1 | few | TGTGCCAGCAGCAAAGTAAGGGAGGACGGGAACACTGAAGCTTTCTTT | CASSKVREDGNTEAFF
15 | TRBJ2-7 | - | TRBV20-1 | - | TGCAGTGCTAGTCATACAGACTTCTTGTCCTACGAGCAGTACTTC | CSASHTDFLSYEQYF
18 | TRBJ1-2 | - | TRBV14 | - | TGTGCCAGCAGCCCTAGAGCGCCCCAGGGTCTAATGCTACATGGCTACACCTTC | CASSPRAPQGLMLHGYTF
14 | TRBJ1-2 | - | TRBV12-5 | - | TGTGCTAGTGGTTTCGAGGGGAACTGGTATGGCTACACCTTC | CASGFEGNWYGYTF
16 | TRBJ1-6 | TRBD1 | TRBV5-1 | - | TGCGCCAGCAGTGGGACAGAAGTGCGGCAAGGTTCACCCCTCCACTTT | CASSGTEVRQGSPLHF
14 | TRBJ1-5 | - | TRBV6-5 | - | TGTGCCAGCAGTTATAGGGGGGGCGGTCAGCCCCAGCATTTT | CASSYRGGGQPQHF
18 | TRBJ1-5 | - | TRBV11-3 | - | TGTGCCAGCAGCTTAGATAATCCCCAAACCAGGGGCTCAGAGCCCCAGCATTTT | CASSLDNPQTRGSEPQHF
16 | TRBJ2-1 | TRBD2 | TRBV19 | - | TGTGCCAGTAGACCTGCGGAGCGGGGGGTCTACAATGAGCAGTTCTTC | CASRPAERGVYNEQFF
16 | TRBJ2-1 | TRBD2 | TRBV27 | few | TGTGCCAGCAGTCGGTGGCGGACTAGCGGCGACAATGAGCAGTTCTTC | CASSRWRTSGDNEQFF
11 | TRBJ2-1 | - | TRBV29-1 | few | TGCAGCGTTACAGCCTACAATGAGCAGTTCTTC | CSVTAYNEQFF
14 | TRBJ2-5 | TRBD2 | TRBV7-3 | - | TGTGCCAGCAGCCTCGGGACTAGCGAAGAGACCCAGTACTTC | CASSLGTSEETQYF
17 | TRBJ1-2 | - | TRBV14 | - | TGTGCCAGCAGCCAAGGATATCTGATGGGGTTGAACTATGGCTACACCTTC | CASSQGYLMGLNYGYTF
12 | TRBJ1-2 | - | TRBV10-3 | once | TGTGCCATCAGTGACTTGGGCTATGGCTACACCTTC | CAISDLGYGYTF
13 | TRBJ2-1 | - | TRBV2 | - | TGTGCCAGCAGTGTTGGGTGGAACAATGAGCAGTTCTTC | CASSVGWNNEQFF
15 | TRBJ2-1 | TRBD2 | TRBV19 | - | TGTGCCAGTAGTACCGTAGCGGGAGGTCGAAATGAGCAGTTCTTC | CASSTVAGGRNEQFF
13 | TRBJ1-3 | - | TRBV4-1 | few | TGCGCCAGCAGCCAGATTTTATCAAACACCATATATTTT | CASSQILSNTIYF
15 | TRBJ1-1 | - | TRBV5-6 | once | TGTGCCAGCAGCTTCGGAAATGGGCCCCTGGGGGAAGCTTTCTTT | CASSFGNGPLGEAFF
12 | TRBJ2-1 | - | TRBV10-3 | - | TGTGCCATCAGTGTAAGGGGCGATGAGCAGTTCTTC | CAISVRGDEQFF
15 | TRBJ1-2 | TRBD1 | TRBV9 | - | TGTGCCAGCAGCGTCCAGACAGGGGGCGGGAGTGGCTACACCTTC | CASSVQTGGGSGYTF
13 | TRBJ1-2 | TRBD1 | TRBV7-3 | - | TGTGCCAGCAGCCCCGGACAGGGGGAAGGCTACACCTTC | CASSPGQGEGYTF
15 | TRBJ2-3 | TRBD2 | TRBV7-2 | few | TGTGCCAGCAGCTTAATGGGACGGGGGGCAGATACGCAGTATTTT | CASSLMGRGADTQYF
13 | TRBJ1-1 | TRBD1 | TRBV29-1 | - | TGCAGCGGACAGACAGGGCCGAACACTGAAGCTTTCTTT | CSGQTGPNTEAFF
16 | TRBJ2-7 | TRBD2 | TRBV11-2 | - | TGTGCCAGCAGCTTAGATGGGACTAGCGGGAGACGCGAGCAGTACTTC | CASSLDGTSGRREQYF
16 | TRBJ1-1 | - | TRBV9 | - | TGTGCCAGCAGCGTAGAAGGGTTGGGGTCGGGCACTGAAGCTTTCTTT | CASSVEGLGSGTEAFF
14 | TRBJ1-1 | - | TRBV27 | - | TGTGCCAGCAGTTCAGGAGGCCCGAACACTGAAGCTTTCTTT | CASSSGGPNTEAFF
14 | TRBJ2-3 | TRBD1 | TRBV18 | once | TGTGCCAGCTCACCACCGGGACAGTCGTTGACGCAGTATTTT | CASSPPGQSLTQYF
15 | TRBJ2-3 | - | TRBV18 | - | TGTGCCAGCTCACCACTCCTCTCTGGCACAGATACGCAGTATTTT | CASSPLLSGTDTQYF
16 | TRBJ2-5 | - | TRBV18 | - | TGTGCCAGCTCACCACCGGGGAGCCTTATCGGTCGGGCCCAGTACTTC | CASSPPGSLIGRAQYF
14 | TRBJ1-5 | - | TRBV6-4 | - | TGTGCCAGCAGTCAGGGGTATAGCAATCAGCCCCAGCATTTT | CASSQGYSNQPQHF
14 | TRBJ1-2 | - | TRBV3-1/TRBV3-2 | - | TGTGCCAGCAGCCAAGACTTGAGGATGGATGGCTACACCTTC | CASSQDLRMDGYTF
12 | TRBJ1-1 | - | TRBV6-6 | - | TGTGCCAGCAGTTACTCGGAAGGGGAAGCTTTCTTT | CASSYSEGEAFF
11 | TRBJ1-6 | - | TRBV7-2 | once | TGTGCCAGCAGCTTAGGCCCACCCCTCCACTTT | CASSLGPPLHF
15 | TRBJ2-6 | TRBD1 | TRBV24-1 | - | TGTGCCACCAGCTCTGACAGGGGAGTGGCCAACGTCCTGACTTTC | CATSSDRGVANVLTF
13 | TRBJ1-2 | - | TRBV11-2 | - | TGTGCCAGCAGCTTAACAACCAACTATGGCTACACCTTC | CASSLTTNYGYTF
13 | TRBJ1-2 | - | TRBV25-1 | few | TGTGCCAGCAGTGACTCGAGGGGATATGGCTACACCTTC | CASSDSRGYGYTF
15 | TRBJ1-5 | - | TRBV18 | once | TGTGCCAGCTCACCATCTACAGGAGGAAATCAGCCCCAGCATTTT | CASSPSTGGNQPQHF
11 | TRBJ2-5 | - | TRBV24-1 | - | TGTGCCACCAGTGTCGGAGAGACCCAGTACTTC | CATSVGETQYF
15 | TRBJ1-1 | - | TRBV6-5 | - | TGTGCCAGCAGACGATCCCTTGACACTTACACTGAAGCTTTCTTT | CASRRSLDTYTEAFF
15 | TRBJ1-6 | TRBD1 | TRBV19 | - | TGTGCCAGCCAACAGGGGGCTGGTTATAATTCACCCCTCCACTTT | CASQQGAGYNSPLHF
12 | TRBJ1-1 | - | TRBV29-1 | - | TGCAGCGTTGAGAGGGCCGACACTGAAGCTTTCTTT | CSVERADTEAFF
19 | TRBJ2-2 | - | TRBV6-8 | - | TGTGCCAGCAGTTTTCCTGGGAGACGGAGGGCCCTCCCCACCGGGGAGCTGTTTTTT | CASSFPGRRRALPTGELFF
15 | TRBJ2-7 | TRBD1 | TRBV6-5 | - | TGTGCCAGCAGCTCCGGACAGGGGAGATCCTACGAGCAGTACTTC | CASSSGQGRSYEQYF
15 | TRBJ2-1 | TRBD2 | TRBV6-4 | - | TGTGCCAGCAGTGACGCGGCTAGCGGGAACAATGAGCAGTTCTTC | CASSDAASGNNEQFF
14 | TRBJ1-1 | - | TRBV13 | - | TGTGCCAGCAGCTTAAGGGCAGCGAACACTGAAGCTTTCTTT | CASSLRAANTEAFF
15 | TRBJ1-2 | - | TRBV11-2 | - | TGTGCCAGCAGCTCGACTACAGGGAGGGGGTCTGGCTACACCTTC | CASSSTTGRGSGYTF
13 | TRBJ1-1 | TRBD1 | TRBV3-1/TRBV3-2 | - | TGTGCCAGCAGCCACCAGGGGGGAACTGAAGCTTTCTTT | CASSHQGGTEAFF
15 | TRBJ1-2 | - | TRBV6-2/TRBV6-3 | - | TGTGCCAGCAGTTACTACGCGCTCGACAGTAATGGCTACACCTTC | CASSYYALDSNGYTF
13 | TRBJ1-2 | - | TRBV5-1 | - | TGCGCCAGCAGCTTGGCAGGGGCCGTTGGCTACACCTTC | CASSLAGAVGYTF
9 | TRBJ1-2 | - | TRBV12-3/TRBV12-4 | - | TGTGCCAGCGAGGAGGGCTACACCTTC | CASEEGYTF
16 | TRBJ1-1 | - | TRBV4-1 | - | TGCGCCAGCAGCCAAGATCCGGGCGGGATAAACACTGAAGCTTTCTTT | CASSQDPGGINTEAFF
15 | TRBJ1-3 | TRBD1 | TRBV7-3 | - | TGTGCCAGCAGCTCCGACAGGGTTTCTGGAAACACCATATATTTT | CASSSDRVSGNTIYF